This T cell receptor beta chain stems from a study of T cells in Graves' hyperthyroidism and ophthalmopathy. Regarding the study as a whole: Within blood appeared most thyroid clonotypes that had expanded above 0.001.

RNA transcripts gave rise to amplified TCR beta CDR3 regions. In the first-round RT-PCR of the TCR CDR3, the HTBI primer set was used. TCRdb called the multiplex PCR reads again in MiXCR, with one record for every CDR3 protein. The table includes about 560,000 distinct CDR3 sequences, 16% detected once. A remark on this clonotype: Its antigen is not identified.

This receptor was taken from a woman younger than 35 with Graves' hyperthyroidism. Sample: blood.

The CDR3 spells CSVGYRAGEQYF. The CDR3 coding sequence is TGCAGCGTTGGATACAGGGCGGGCGAGCAGTACTTC. The chain combines TRBV29-1 with TRBJ2-7; possible D gene TRBD1, 6 bases. The CDR3 runs 12 residues. From germline, CDR1 is SQVTM and CDR2 ANQGSEA. V gave up 4 bases and J gave up 6 bases, with 13 bases separating them.